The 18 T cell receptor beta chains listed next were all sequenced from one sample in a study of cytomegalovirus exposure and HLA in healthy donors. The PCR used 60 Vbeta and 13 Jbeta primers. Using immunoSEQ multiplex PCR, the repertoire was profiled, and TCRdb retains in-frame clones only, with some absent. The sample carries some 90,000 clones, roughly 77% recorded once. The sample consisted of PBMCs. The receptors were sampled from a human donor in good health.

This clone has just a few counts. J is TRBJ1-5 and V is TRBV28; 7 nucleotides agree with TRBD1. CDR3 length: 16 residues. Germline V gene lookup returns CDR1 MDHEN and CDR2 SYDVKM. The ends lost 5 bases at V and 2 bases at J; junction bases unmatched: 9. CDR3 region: CASSPVQGKGNQPQHF. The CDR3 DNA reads TGTGCCAGCAGTCCGGTACAGGGGAAGGGCAATCAGCCCCAGCATTTT.

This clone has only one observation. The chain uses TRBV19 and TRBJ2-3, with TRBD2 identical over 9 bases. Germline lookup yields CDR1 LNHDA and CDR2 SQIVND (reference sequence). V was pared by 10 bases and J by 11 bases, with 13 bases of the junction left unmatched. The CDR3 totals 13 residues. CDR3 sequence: CATLRIAGAEQYF. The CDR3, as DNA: TGTGCCACCCTAAGGATAGCGGGGGCGGAGCAGTATTTT.

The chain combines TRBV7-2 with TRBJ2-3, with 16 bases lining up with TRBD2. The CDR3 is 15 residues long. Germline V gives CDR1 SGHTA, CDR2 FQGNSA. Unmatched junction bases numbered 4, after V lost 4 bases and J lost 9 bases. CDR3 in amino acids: CASSSGLAGGGTQYF. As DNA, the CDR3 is TGTGCCAGCAGCTCGGGACTAGCGGGAGGGGGAACGCAGTATTTT.

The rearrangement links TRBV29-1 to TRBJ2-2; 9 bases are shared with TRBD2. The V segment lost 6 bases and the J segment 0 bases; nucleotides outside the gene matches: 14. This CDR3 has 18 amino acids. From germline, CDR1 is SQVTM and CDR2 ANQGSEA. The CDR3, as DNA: TGCAGCGTAACAAGTGCGGGGGGGGAAAAAGCGAACACCGGGGAGCTGTTTTTT. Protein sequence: CSVTSAGGEKANTGELFF.

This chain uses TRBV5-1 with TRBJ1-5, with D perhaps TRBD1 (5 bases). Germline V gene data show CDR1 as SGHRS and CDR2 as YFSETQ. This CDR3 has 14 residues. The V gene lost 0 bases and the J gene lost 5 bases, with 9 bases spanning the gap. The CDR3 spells CASSLGGADQPQHF. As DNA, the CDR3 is TGCGCCAGCAGCTTGGGGGGCGCGGATCAGCCCCAGCATTTT. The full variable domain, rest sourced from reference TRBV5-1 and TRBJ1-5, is KAGVTQTPRYLIKTRGQQVTLSCSPISGHRSVSWYQQTPGQGLQFLFEYFSETQRNKGNFPGRFSGRQFSNSRSEMNVSTLELGDSALYLCASSLGGADQPQHFGDGTRLSIL.

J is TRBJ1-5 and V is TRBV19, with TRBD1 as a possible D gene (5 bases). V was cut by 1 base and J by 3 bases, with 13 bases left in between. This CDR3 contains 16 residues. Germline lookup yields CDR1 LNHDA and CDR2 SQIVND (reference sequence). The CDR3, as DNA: TGTGCCAGTAGTATAGGGCAGGGAACTAACAATCAGCCCCAGCATTTT. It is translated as CASSIGQGTNNQPQHF.

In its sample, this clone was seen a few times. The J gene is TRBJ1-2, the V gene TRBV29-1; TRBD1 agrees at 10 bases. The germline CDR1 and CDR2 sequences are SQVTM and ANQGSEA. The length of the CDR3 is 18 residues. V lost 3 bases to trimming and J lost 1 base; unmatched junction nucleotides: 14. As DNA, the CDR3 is TGCAGCGTTGACGACAACGACAGGGGGCTATACCTTAACTATGGCTACACCTTC. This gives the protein CSVDDNDRGLYLNYGYTF.

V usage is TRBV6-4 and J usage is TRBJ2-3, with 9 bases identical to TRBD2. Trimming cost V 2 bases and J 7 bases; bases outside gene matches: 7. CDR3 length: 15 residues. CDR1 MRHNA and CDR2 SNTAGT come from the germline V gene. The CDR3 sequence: CASSDAGGGANTQYF. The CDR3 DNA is TGTGCCAGCAGTGACGCCGGCGGGGGGGCTAATACGCAGTATTTT.

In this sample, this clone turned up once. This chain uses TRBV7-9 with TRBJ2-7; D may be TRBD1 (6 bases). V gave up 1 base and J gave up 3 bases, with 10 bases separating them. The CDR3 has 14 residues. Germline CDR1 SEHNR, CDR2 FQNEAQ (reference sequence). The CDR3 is CASSLGTGFYEQYF. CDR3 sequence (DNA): TGTGCCAGCAGCTTAGGCACAGGGTTCTACGAGCAGTACTTC.

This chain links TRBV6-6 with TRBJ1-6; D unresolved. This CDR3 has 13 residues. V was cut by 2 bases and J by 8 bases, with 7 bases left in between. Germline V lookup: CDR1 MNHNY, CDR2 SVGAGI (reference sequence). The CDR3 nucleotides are TGTGCCAGCAGTTACCGTACAGATTCACCCCTCCACTTT. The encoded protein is CASSYRTDSPLHF.

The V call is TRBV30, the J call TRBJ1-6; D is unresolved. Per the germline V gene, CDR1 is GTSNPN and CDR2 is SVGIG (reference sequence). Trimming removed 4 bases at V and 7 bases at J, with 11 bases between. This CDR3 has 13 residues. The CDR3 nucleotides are TGTGCCTGGATTCCTGGCTCCAATTCACCCCTCCACTTT. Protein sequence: CAWIPGSNSPLHF.

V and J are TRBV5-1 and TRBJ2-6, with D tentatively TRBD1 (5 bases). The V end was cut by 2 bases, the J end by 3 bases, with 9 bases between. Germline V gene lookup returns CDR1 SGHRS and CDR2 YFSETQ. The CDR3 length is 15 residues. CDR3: CASSLGARGANVLTF. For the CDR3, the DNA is TGCGCCAGCAGCTTAGGGGCGCGTGGGGCCAACGTCCTGACTTTC.

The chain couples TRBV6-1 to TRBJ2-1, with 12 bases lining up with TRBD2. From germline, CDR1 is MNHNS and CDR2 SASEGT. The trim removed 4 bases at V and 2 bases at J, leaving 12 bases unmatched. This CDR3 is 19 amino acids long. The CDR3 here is CASSAWASGRAGTYNEQFF. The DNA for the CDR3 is TGTGCCAGCAGTGCCTGGGCTAGCGGGAGGGCCGGAACCTACAATGAGCAGTTCTTC.

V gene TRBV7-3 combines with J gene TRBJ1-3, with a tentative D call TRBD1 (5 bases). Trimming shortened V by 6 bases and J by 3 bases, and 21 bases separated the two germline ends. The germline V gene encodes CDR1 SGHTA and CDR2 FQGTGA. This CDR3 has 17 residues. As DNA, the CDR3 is TGTGCCAGCAGTCTAAGCCCGGGGGGATTCTATGGAAACACCATATATTTT. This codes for CASSLSPGGFYGNTIYF.

The DNA of the CDR3 is TGTGCCAGCAGGTCGGGGGAGCAGTACTTC. It translates to CASRSGEQYF. This chain links TRBV25-1 with TRBJ2-7; TRBD2 might be the D (5 bases). Germline CDR1 and CDR2: MGHDK and SYGVNS. The CDR3 is made up of 10 amino acids. V was pared by 6 bases and J by 7 bases, with 7 bases between.

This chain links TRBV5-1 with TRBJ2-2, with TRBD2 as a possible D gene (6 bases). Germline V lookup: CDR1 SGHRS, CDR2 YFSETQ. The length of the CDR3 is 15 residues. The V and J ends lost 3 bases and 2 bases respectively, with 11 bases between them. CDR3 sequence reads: CASSSGLGNTGELFF. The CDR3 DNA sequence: TGCGCCAGCAGCTCGGGACTCGGAAACACCGGGGAGCTGTTTTTT.

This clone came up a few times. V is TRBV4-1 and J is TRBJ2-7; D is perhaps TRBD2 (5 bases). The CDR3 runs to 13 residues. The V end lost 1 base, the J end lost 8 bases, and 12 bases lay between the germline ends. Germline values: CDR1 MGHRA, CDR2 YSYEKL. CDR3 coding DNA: TGCGCCAGCAGCCAAGGCTTGAGCGGCCAGCAGTACTTC. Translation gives CASSQGLSGQQYF.

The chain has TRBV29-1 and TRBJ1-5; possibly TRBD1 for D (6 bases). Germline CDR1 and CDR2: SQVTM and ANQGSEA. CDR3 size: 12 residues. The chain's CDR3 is CSAGGANQPQHF. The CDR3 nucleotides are TGCAGTGCTGGGGGGGCGAATCAGCCCCAGCATTTT.